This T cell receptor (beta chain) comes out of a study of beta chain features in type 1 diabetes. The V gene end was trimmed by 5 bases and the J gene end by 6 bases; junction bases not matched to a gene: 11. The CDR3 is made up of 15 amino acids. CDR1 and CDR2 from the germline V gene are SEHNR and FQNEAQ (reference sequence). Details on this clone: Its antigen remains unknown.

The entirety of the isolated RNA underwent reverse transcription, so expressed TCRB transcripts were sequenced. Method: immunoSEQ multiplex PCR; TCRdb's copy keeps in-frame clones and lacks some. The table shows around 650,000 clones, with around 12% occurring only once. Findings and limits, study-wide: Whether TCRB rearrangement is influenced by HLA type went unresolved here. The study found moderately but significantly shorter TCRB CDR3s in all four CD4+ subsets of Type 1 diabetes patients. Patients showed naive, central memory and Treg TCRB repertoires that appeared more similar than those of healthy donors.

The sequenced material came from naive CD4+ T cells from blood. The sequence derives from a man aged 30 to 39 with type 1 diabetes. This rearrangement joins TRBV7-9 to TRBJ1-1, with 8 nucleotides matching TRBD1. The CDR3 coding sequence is TGTGCCAGCAGCGTATTGACAGGGGAAGGCGCTGAAGCTTTCTTT. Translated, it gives CASSVLTGEGAEAFF.